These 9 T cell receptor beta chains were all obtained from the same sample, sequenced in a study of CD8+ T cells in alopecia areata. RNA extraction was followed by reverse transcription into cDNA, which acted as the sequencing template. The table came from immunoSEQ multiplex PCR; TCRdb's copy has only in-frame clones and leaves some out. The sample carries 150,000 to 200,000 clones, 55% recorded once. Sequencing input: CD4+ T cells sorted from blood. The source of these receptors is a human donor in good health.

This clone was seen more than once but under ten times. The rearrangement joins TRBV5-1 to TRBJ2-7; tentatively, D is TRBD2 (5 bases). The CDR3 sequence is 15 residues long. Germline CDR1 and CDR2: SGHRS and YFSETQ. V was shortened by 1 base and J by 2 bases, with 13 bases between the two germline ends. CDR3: CASSLLSSRPYEQYF. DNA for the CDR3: TGCGCCAGCAGCTTGCTCTCTAGCCGACCCTACGAGCAGTACTTC.

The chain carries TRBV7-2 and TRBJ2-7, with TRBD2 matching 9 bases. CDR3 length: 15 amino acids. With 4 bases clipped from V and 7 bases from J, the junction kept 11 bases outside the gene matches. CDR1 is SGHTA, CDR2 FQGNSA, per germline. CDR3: CASSSGLAHLGEQYF. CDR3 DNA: TGTGCCAGCAGCTCAGGACTAGCGCATTTGGGTGAGCAGTACTTC. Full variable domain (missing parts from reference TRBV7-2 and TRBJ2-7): GAGVSQSPSNKVTEKGKDVELRCDPISGHTALYWYRQSLGQGLEFLIYFQGNSAPDKSGLPSDRFSAERTGGSVSTLTIQRTQQEDSAVYLCASSSGLAHLGEQYFGPGTRLTVT.

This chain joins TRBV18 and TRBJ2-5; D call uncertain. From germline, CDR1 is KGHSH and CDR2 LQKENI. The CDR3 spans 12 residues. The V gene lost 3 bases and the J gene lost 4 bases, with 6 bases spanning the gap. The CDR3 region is CASSPETETQYF. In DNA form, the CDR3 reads TGTGCCAGCTCACCGGAAACAGAGACCCAGTACTTC.

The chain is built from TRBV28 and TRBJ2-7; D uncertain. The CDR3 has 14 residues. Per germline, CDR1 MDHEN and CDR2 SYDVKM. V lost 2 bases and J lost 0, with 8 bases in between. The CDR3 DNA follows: TGTGCCAGCAGTTTAGGCAGGAGCTCCTACGAGCAGTACTTC. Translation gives CASSLGRSSYEQYF.

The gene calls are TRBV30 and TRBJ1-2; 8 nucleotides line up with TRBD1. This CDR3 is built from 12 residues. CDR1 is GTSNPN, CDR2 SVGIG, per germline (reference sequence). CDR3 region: CVSSQGAYGYTF. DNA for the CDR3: TGTGTCAGCTCCCAGGGGGCATACGGCTACACCTTC.

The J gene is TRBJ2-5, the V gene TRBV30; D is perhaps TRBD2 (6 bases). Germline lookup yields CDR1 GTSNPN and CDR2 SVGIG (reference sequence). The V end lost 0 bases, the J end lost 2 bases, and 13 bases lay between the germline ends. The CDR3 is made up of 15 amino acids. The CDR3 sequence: CAWSVRGGGQETQYF. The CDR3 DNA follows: TGTGCCTGGAGTGTAAGGGGAGGAGGGCAAGAGACCCAGTACTTC.

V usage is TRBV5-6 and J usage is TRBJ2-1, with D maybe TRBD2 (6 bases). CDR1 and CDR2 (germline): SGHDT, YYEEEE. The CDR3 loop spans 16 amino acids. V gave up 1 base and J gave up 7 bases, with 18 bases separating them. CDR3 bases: TGTGCCAGCAGCTTGTTTGGGTTCCTAGCGAAGAATGAGCAGTTCTTC. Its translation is CASSLFGFLAKNEQFF.

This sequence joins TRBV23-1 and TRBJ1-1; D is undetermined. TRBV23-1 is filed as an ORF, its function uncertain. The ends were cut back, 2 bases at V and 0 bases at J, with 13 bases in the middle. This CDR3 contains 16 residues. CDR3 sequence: CASSQHSNPMNTEAFF. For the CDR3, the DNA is TGCGCCAGCAGTCAACACTCAAACCCCATGAACACTGAAGCTTTCTTT.

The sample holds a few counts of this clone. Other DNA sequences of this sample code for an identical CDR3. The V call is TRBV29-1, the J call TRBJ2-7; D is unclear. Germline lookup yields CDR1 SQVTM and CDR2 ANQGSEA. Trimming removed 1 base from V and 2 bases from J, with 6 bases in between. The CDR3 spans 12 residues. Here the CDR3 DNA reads TGCAGCGTTGAAGTTGTACCCTACGAGCAGTACTTC. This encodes CSVEVVPYEQYF.